A single sample is the source of the 26 T cell receptor beta chains below, sequenced in a study of blood T cell repertoires in COVID-19. Here immunoSEQ multiplex PCR was the method, and the copy in TCRdb shows in-frame clones only, minus some. The data hold approximately 180,000 clones, with about 85% observed a single time. Sequenced material: peripheral blood. These receptors came from a man aged 60-69 years with active or convalescent COVID-19.

The rearrangement links TRBV6-5 to TRBJ2-2, with 7 bases lining up with TRBD1. The CDR3 is 14 residues long. Trimming at V came to 6 bases and at J to 0 bases, leaving 1 base not matched to a gene. Germline V CDR1 and CDR2: MNHEY, SVGAGI. The CDR3 nucleotides are TGTGCCAGCAGGGGACAGACGAACACCGGGGAGCTGTTTTTT. Translation: CASRGQTNTGELFF.

For this clone: Other nucleotide sequences in the sample specify the same CDR3. J is TRBJ1-2 and V is TRBV24-1, with 12 bases lining up with TRBD1. Germline CDR1 reads KGHDR; CDR2 reads SFDVKD. The CDR3 runs to 14 residues. J lost 8 bases, V lost 4 bases, and 4 bases had no gene match. CDR3 sequence: CATSEGQGAVGYTF. The CDR3, as DNA: TGTGCCACCAGTGAGGGACAGGGGGCTGTGGGCTACACCTTC.

This clone was detected once. The genes are TRBV20-1 and TRBJ2-3, with 9 positions matching TRBD2. This CDR3 is 11 amino acids long. Germline-derived CDR1 and CDR2 are DFQATT and SNEGSKA (reference sequence). CDR3 residues: CRGLAGDTQYF. The CDR3 coding sequence is TGCAGGGGACTAGCAGGAGATACGCAGTATTTT.

This clone has only one observation. The chain combines TRBV4-1 with TRBJ2-3; a weak D match, TRBD1 (6 bases). Deletions cut 1 base from V and 4 bases from J, with 12 bases between. Germline CDR1 and CDR2: MGHRA and YSYEKL. There are 15 residues in the CDR3. As DNA, the CDR3 is TGCGCCAGCAGCCAAGTCTTGGGGACACCAGATACGCAGTATTTT. This encodes CASSQVLGTPDTQYF.

The chain carries TRBV3-1 (or the pseudogene TRBV3-2) and TRBJ1-6, with TRBD1 as a possible D gene (6 bases). There are 16 residues in the CDR3. Germline lookup yields CDR1 LGHDT and CDR2 YNNKEL (reference sequence). Trimming took 3 bases from V and 8 from J, leaving 17 bases between them. In DNA form, the CDR3 reads TGTGCCAGCAGCCAGCCTCCAGGGCCAGGGGATTCACCCCTCCACTTT. This translates into CASSQPPGPGDSPLHF.

The chain uses TRBV4-2 and TRBJ2-7, with a tentative D call TRBD2 (6 bases). This CDR3 has 15 residues. The V and J ends lost 2 bases and 9 bases respectively, with 20 bases between them. Germline V gene data show CDR1 as LGHNA and CDR2 as YNFKEQ. CDR3 amino acids: CASSQPGRGGLRQYF. CDR3 nucleotide sequence: TGTGCCAGCAGCCAACCGGGACGGGGAGGTTTAAGGCAGTACTTC.

The V gene is TRBV21-1, the J gene TRBJ1-6; the table's D gene call, TRBD1, was not cross checked with the DNA. TRBV21-1 counts as a pseudogene. The CDR3 covers 21 residues. The CDR3, as DNA: TGTGCCAGCAGCAAAGACGCACCGGGACAGGGTATTATGTGGGTGAATTCACCCCTCCACTTT. Translating it yields CASSKDAPGQGIMWVNSPLHF.

The J gene is TRBJ2-3, the V gene TRBV12-5, with 11 bases lining up with TRBD2. This CDR3 has 16 residues. The V gene's germline CDR1 is LGHNT and CDR2 FRNRAP. The V gene end was trimmed by 1 base and the J gene end by 1 base; junction bases not matched to a gene: 1. The CDR3 DNA reads TGTGCTAGTGGTTTGGGGGGACTAGCGGGCACAGATACGCAGTATTTT. Translating it yields CASGLGGLAGTDTQYF.

This chain uses TRBV30 with TRBJ2-7; possibly TRBD1 for D (5 bases). CDR3 length equals 12 residues. V was trimmed by 2 bases and J by 4 bases, leaving 9 bases between them. Germline CDR1 reads GTSNPN; CDR2 reads SVGIG (reference sequence). The CDR3 is CAWSWTRYEQYF. The CDR3 DNA reads as TGTGCCTGGAGTTGGACACGATACGAGCAGTACTTC.

This clone was seen only once. This sequence joins TRBV6-5 and TRBJ1-1; a weak D match, TRBD1 (6 bases). The germline CDR1 and CDR2 sequences are MNHEY and SVGAGI. The CDR3 has 13 amino acids. V lost 5 bases and J 3 bases, leaving 10 bases between the germline ends. This chain's CDR3 is CASSSQGYTEAFF. The CDR3 region has the DNA TGTGCCAGCAGTAGCCAGGGGTACACTGAAGCTTTCTTT.

The rearrangement uses TRBV20-1 and TRBJ2-1; D gene ambiguous. The germline CDR1 and CDR2 sequences are DFQATT and SNEGSKA (reference sequence). Between the trimmed V and J ends, which lost 3 bases and 13 bases, there was a span of 16 bases. CDR3 length: 12 amino acids. This CDR3 reads CSASNHQAKQFF. The CDR3 DNA reads as TGCAGTGCTAGTAACCATCAAGCCAAACAGTTCTTC.

The V and J genes are TRBV19 and TRBJ1-4; D perhaps matches TRBD1 (5 bases). Germline V gene sequence: CDR1 LNHDA, CDR2 SQIVND (reference sequence). V lost 6 bases and J 10 bases, leaving 15 bases between the germline ends. There are 13 residues in the CDR3. Here the CDR3 reads CASSTGPGGKLFF. The DNA of the CDR3 is TGTGCCAGTAGCACCGGGCCCGGGGGAAAACTGTTTTTT.

This sequence joins TRBV2 and TRBJ1-6; unclear D gene. The CDR3 sequence is 16 residues long. V was cut by 7 bases and J by 0 bases, with 13 bases left in between. Germline V gene data show CDR1 as SNHLY and CDR2 as FYNNEI. CDR3 nucleotides: TGTGCCAGCACCGGGAGGTGGAGCTCCTATAATTCACCCCTCCACTTT. It translates to CASTGRWSSYNSPLHF.

This clone was seen once. This chain connects TRBV18 to TRBJ2-2, with D hard to call. V shed 6 bases and J shed 1 base, with 6 bases lying between them. CDR3 length equals 13 residues. Germline-derived CDR1 and CDR2 are KGHSH and LQKENI. CDR3 bases: TGTGCCAGCTCGACTGGGAACACCGGGGAGCTGTTTTTT. Amino acids: CASSTGNTGELFF. Variable domain in full (rest from reference TRBV18 and TRBJ2-2): NAGVMQNPRHLVRRRGQEARLRCSPMKGHSHVYWYRQLPEEGLKFMVYLQKENIIDESGMPKERFSAEFPKEGPSILRIQQVVRGDSAAYFCASSTGNTGELFFGEGSRLTVL.

CDR3 DNA: TGTGCCAGCTCACCAAACCCCGTCGGGGGGACCTACAATGAGCAGTTCTTC. Translating gives CASSPNPVGGTYNEQFF. The V and J genes are TRBV18 and TRBJ2-1, with TRBD2 identical over 7 bases. The CDR3 runs 17 residues. Germline V lookup: CDR1 KGHSH, CDR2 LQKENI. V shed 2 bases and J 2 bases; nucleotides not matched to a gene: 9.

This sequence joins TRBV4-2 and TRBJ2-3, with D hard to call. The V gene lost 0 bases and the J gene lost 5 bases, with 12 bases spanning the gap. The germline gives CDR1 LGHNA, CDR2 YNFKEQ. The CDR3 loop spans 15 amino acids. In DNA form, the CDR3 reads TGTGCCAGCAGCCAAGATAAACTAATTGGAGATACGCAGTATTTT. Amino acids: CASSQDKLIGDTQYF.

The chain employs TRBV5-1 and TRBJ1-2; no clear D gene. In germline, CDR1 is SGHRS, CDR2 YFSETQ. V lost 1 base, J lost 3 bases, and 16 bases lay in between. This CDR3 contains 16 residues. CDR3 DNA: TGCGCCAGCAGCTTGATTAGCGGAAACGGAGACTATGGCTACACCTTC. It is translated as CASSLISGNGDYGYTF. Full variable domain (remainder filled in from reference TRBV5-1 and TRBJ1-2): KAGVTQTPRYLIKTRGQQVTLSCSPISGHRSVSWYQQTPGQGLQFLFEYFSETQRNKGNFPGRFSGRQFSNSRSEMNVSTLELGDSALYLCASSLISGNGDYGYTFGSGTRLTVV.

The chain uses TRBV5-4 and TRBJ1-6, with 7 bases identical to TRBD1. CDR1 and CDR2 (germline): SGHNT, YYREEE (reference sequence). V gave up 3 bases and J gave up 7 bases; unmatched junction bases: 4. This CDR3 comprises 14 residues. The CDR3 reads CASSSGTENSPLHF. CDR3 in DNA: TGTGCCAGCAGCTCCGGGACAGAGAATTCACCCCTCCACTTT.

The genes are TRBV15 and TRBJ1-5; a weak D match, TRBD1 (5 bases). Trimming shortened V by 0 bases and J by 4 bases, and 10 bases separated the two germline ends. This CDR3 has 15 amino acids. Germline CDR1 reads LNHNV; CDR2 reads YYDKDF (reference sequence). In DNA, the CDR3 is TGTGCCACCAGCAGAGAAGGGCAGGGAAATCAGCCCCAGCATTTT. This gives the protein CATSREGQGNQPQHF.

The gene calls are TRBV5-6 and TRBJ2-5, with 7 bases matching TRBD1. Germline V gene sequence: CDR1 SGHDT, CDR2 YYEEEE. The V segment lost 4 bases and the J segment 4 bases; nucleotides outside the gene matches: 7. CDR3 length: 14 amino acids. CDR3 sequence: CASSIQGDRETQYF. The CDR3 DNA reads TGTGCCAGCAGCATCCAGGGGGACCGAGAGACCCAGTACTTC.

This clone was seen more than once but under ten times. V and J are TRBV5-1 and TRBJ1-1; D is possibly TRBD1 (6 bases). The CDR3 sequence is 15 residues long. The V end lost 2 bases, the J end lost 6 bases, and 17 bases lay between the germline ends. From germline, CDR1 is SGHRS and CDR2 YFSETQ. Here the CDR3 reads CASSFVGGRRSEAFF. Here the CDR3 DNA reads TGCGCCAGCAGCTTTGTGGGGGGGCGCCGGTCTGAAGCTTTCTTT.

The count of this clone is one. This rearrangement joins TRBV28 to TRBJ1-2; maybe TRBD1 (6 bases). The CDR3 runs to 15 residues. Trimming left V 5 bases short and J 1 base short, with 14 bases between. CDR1 and CDR2 from the germline V gene are MDHEN and SYDVKM. For the CDR3, the DNA is TGTGCCAGCAGTCCCTCAGACAGGCTTAACTATGGCTACACCTTC. It encodes CASSPSDRLNYGYTF.

The chain links TRBV9 to TRBJ1-6, with 10 positions matching TRBD1. Germline values: CDR1 SGDLS, CDR2 YYNGEE. Trimming took 4 bases from V and 5 from J; bases not matched to a gene: 6. This CDR3 has 16 residues. Written as DNA, the CDR3 is TGTGCCAGCAGCTTTACCGGGACAGGGGATAATTCACCCCTCCACTTT. Residues: CASSFTGTGDNSPLHF.

This sequence joins TRBV6-1 and TRBJ1-1, with D possibly TRBD1 on 6 matching bases. The CDR3 runs 13 residues. V lost 2 bases and J lost 9, with 13 bases in between. Germline V CDR1 and CDR2: MNHNS, SASEGT. The CDR3 DNA reads as TGTGCCAGCAGTGAAACGGGACAAGATAAAGCTTTCTTT. Encoded protein: CASSETGQDKAFF.

The chain uses TRBV5-5 and TRBJ1-3, with 7 bases lining up with TRBD1. Unmatched junction bases numbered 2, after V lost 0 bases and J lost 2 bases. There are 15 residues in the CDR3. Germline CDR1 and CDR2: SGHKS and YYEKEE (reference sequence). CDR3 bases: TGTGCCAGCAGCTTGGGTCAGGGGGCTGGAAACACCATATATTTT. It encodes CASSLGQGAGNTIYF.

The V gene is TRBV7-2, the J gene TRBJ1-3; TRBD1 is a possible D gene (5 bases). CDR1 is SGHTA, CDR2 FQGNSA, per germline. The V end was cut by 2 bases, the J end by 0 bases, with 14 bases between. The CDR3 length is 17 residues. The CDR3 DNA reads TGTGCCAGCAGCTTAAAGGCAGGGCAGTACTCTGGAAACACCATATATTTT. This encodes CASSLKAGQYSGNTIYF.